This T cell receptor beta chain was captured in a study of blood T cell repertoires in COVID-19. Authors' processing steps: For nucleated cells, counts were estimated from reference gene primer amplification. Sequencing was performed with immunoSEQ multiplex PCR; in TCRdb, only in-frame clones are kept and a portion is missing. D and trimming were read from the DNA, whereas the V and J calls and clone size are those reported in that table. The repertoire holds approximately 400,000 clones, approximately 89% seen once, with 1.3% in the top ten. The germline CDR1 and CDR2 sequences are SNHLY and FYNNEI. Between the trimmed V and J ends, which lost 4 bases and 3 bases, there was a span of 12 bases. This CDR3 is 15 amino acids long.

The specimen was PBMCs or T cells enriched from blood (not recorded which). The sequence was collected from a man aged 25 to 40 who had recovered from COVID-19. This sequence joins TRBV2 and TRBJ1-4; the D gene is possibly TRBD1 (6 bases). This chain's CDR3 is CASSGGLTANEKLFF. The CDR3 DNA reads TGTGCCAGCAGTGGGGGGCTGACGGCTAATGAAAAACTGTTTTTT.